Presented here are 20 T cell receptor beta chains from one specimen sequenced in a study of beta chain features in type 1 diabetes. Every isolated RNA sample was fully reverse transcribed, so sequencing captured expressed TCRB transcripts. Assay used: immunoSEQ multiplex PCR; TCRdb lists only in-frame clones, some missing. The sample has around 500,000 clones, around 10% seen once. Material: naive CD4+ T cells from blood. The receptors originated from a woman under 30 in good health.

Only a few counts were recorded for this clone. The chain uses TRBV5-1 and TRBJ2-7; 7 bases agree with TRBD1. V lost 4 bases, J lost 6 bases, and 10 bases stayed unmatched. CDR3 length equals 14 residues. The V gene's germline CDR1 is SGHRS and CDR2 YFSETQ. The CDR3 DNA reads TGCGCCAGCAGCCCGAGACAGGGATCGAGCGAGCAGTACGTC. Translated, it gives CASSPRQGSSEQYV.

The CDR3 nucleotides are TGCGCCAGCAGCTTCAACCGGGACTCCTACAATGAGCAGTTCTTC. Protein: CASSFNRDSYNEQFF. V gene TRBV5-1 combines with J gene TRBJ2-1; maybe TRBD2 (5 bases). Between the trimmed V and J ends, which lost 2 bases and 0 bases, there was a span of 9 bases. CDR1 and CDR2 (germline): SGHRS, YFSETQ. The CDR3 has 15 amino acids.

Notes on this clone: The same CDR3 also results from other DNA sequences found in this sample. CDR3 DNA sequence: TGCGCCAGCAGCTTGGTAGCGGGAGGGAGCACAGATACGCAGTATTTT. This sequence encodes CASSLVAGGSTDTQYF. The genes are TRBV5-1 and TRBJ2-3; the match to TRBD2 covers 11 bases. V shed 0 bases, J shed 0 bases, and the junction held 0 bases outside the gene matches. The CDR3 covers 16 residues. Germline lookup yields CDR1 SGHRS and CDR2 YFSETQ.

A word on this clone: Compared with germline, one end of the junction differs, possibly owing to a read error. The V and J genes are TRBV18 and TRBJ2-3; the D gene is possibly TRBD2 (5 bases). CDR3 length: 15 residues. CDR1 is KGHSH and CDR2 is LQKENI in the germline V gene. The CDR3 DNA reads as TGTGCCAGCTCCCCACTCGCGGGTAGCACAGATACGCAGTATTTT. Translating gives CASSPLAGSTDTQYF. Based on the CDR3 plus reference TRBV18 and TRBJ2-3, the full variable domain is NAGVMQNPRHLVRRRGQEARLRCSPMKGHSHVYWYRQLPEEGLKFMVYLQKENIIDESGMPKERFSAEFPKEGPSILRIQQVVRGDSAAYFCASSPLAGSTDTQYFGPGTRLTVL.

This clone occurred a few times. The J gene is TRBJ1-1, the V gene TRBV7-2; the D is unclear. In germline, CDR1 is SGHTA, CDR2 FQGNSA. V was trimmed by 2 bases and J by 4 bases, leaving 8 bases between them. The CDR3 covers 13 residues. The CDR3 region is CASSLQFSTEAFF. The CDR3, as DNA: TGTGCCAGCAGCTTACAGTTTTCCACTGAAGCTTTCTTT. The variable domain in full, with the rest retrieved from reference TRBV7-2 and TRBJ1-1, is GAGVSQSPSNKVTEKGKDVELRCDPISGHTALYWYRQSLGQGLEFLIYFQGNSAPDKSGLPSDRFSAERTGGSVSTLTIQRTQQEDSAVYLCASSLQFSTEAFFGQGTRLTVV.

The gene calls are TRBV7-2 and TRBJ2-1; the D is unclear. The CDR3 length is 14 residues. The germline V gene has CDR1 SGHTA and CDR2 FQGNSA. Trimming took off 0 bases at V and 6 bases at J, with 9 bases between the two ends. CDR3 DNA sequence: TGTGCCAGCAGCTTAGCATTGACAACCAATGAGCAGTTCTTC. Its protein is CASSLALTTNEQFF. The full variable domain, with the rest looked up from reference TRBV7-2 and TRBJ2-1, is GAGVSQSPSNKVTEKGKDVELRCDPISGHTALYWYRQSLGQGLEFLIYFQGNSAPDKSGLPSDRFSAERTGGSVSTLTIQRTQQEDSAVYLCASSLALTTNEQFFGPGTRLTVL.

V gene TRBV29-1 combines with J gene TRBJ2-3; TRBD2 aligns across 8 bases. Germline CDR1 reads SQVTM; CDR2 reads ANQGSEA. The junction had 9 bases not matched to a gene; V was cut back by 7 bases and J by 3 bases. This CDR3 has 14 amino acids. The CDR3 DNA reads TGCAGCGACCGGGCGGGGGGTTTGACAGATACGCAGTATTTT. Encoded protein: CSDRAGGLTDTQYF.

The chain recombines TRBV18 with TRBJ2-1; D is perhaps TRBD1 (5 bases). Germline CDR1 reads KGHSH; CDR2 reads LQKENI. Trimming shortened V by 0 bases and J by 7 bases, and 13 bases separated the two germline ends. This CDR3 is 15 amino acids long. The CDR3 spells CASSPPRQGRNEQFF. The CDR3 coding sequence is TGTGCCAGCTCACCACCGAGGCAGGGTCGGAATGAGCAGTTCTTC.

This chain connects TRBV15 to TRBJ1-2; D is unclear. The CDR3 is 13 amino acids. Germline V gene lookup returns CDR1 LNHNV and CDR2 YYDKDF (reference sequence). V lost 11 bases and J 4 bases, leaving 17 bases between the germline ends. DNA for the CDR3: TGTGCCTCCCGGGAGGGCGGGTCCTATGGCTACACCTTC. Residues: CASREGGSYGYTF.

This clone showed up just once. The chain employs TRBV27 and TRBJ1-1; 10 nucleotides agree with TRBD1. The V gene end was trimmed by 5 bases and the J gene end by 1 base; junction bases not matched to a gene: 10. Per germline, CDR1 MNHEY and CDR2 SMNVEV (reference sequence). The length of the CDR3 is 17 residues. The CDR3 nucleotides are TGTGCCAGCAGTCCAGGGACAGGGGCCGCGGGGAACACTGAAGCTTTCTTT. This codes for CASSPGTGAAGNTEAFF.

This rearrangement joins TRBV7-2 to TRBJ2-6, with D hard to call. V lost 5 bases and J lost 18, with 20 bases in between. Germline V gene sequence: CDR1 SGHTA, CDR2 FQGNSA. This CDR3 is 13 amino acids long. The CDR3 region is CASSPPGPALGTF. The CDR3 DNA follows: TGTGCCAGCAGCCCCCCTGGACCTGCGCTAGGGACTTTC.

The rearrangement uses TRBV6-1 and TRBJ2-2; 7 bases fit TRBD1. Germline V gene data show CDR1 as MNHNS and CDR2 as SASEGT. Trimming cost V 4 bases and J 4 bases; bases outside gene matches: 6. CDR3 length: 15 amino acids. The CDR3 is CASSVQGPLTGELFF. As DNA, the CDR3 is TGTGCCAGCAGTGTACAGGGGCCTCTCACCGGGGAGCTGTTTTTT.

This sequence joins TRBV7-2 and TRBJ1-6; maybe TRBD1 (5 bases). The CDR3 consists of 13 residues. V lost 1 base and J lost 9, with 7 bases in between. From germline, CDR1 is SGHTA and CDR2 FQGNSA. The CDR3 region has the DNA TGTGCCAGCAGCTTAGATGGGGGTTCACCCCTCCACTTT. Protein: CASSLDGGSPLHF. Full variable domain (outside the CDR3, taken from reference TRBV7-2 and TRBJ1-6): GAGVSQSPSNKVTEKGKDVELRCDPISGHTALYWYRQSLGQGLEFLIYFQGNSAPDKSGLPSDRFSAERTGGSVSTLTIQRTQQEDSAVYLCASSLDGGSPLHFGNGTRLTVT.

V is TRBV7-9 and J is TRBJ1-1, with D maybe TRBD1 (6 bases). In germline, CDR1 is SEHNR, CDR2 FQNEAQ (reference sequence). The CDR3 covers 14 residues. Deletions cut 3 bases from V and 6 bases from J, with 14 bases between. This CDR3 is CASSFAGVGAEAFF. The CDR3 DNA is TGTGCCAGCAGCTTCGCAGGGGTTGGGGCTGAAGCTTTCTTT. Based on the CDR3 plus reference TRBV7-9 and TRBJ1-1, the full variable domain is DTGVSQNPRHKITKRGQNVTFRCDPISEHNRLYWYRQTLGQGPEFLTYFQNEAQLEKSRLLSDRFSAERPKGSFSTLEIQRTEQGDSAMYLCASSFAGVGAEAFFGQGTRLTVV.

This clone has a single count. CDR3 DNA sequence: TGTGCCAGCAGCTTCCCTAGACAGATCCTTACGCAGTATTTT. This gives the protein CASSFPRQILTQYF. The chain recombines TRBV7-2 with TRBJ2-3, with D tentatively TRBD1 (5 bases). Per germline, CDR1 SGHTA and CDR2 FQGNSA. The CDR3 is 14 residues long. V gave up 3 bases and J gave up 8 bases, with 15 bases separating them.

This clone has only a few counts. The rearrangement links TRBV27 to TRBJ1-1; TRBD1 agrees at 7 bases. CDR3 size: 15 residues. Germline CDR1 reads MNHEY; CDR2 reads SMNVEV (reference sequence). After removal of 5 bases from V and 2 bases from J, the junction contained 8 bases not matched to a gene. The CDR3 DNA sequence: TGTGCCAGCAGTCCCAAGGACAGGAGAAACACTGAAGCTTTCTTT. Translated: CASSPKDRRNTEAFF.

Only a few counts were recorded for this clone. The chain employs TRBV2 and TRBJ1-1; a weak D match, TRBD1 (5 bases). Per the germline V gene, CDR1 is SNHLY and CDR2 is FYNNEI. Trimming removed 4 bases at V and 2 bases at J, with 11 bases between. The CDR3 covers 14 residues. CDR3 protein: CASSGQFKNTEAFF. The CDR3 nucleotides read TGTGCCAGCAGTGGACAGTTCAAAAACACTGAAGCTTTCTTT. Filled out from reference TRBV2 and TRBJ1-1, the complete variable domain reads EPEVTQTPSHQVTQMGQEVILRCVPISNHLYFYWYRQILGQKVEFLVSFYNNEISEKSEIFDDQFSVERPDGSNFTLKIRSTKLEDSAMYFCASSGQFKNTEAFFGQGTRLTVV.

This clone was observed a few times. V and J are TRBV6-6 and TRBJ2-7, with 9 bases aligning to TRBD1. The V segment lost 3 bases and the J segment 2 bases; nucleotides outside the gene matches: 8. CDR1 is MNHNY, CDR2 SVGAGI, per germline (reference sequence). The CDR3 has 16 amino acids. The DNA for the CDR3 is TGTGCCAGCAGTTATCACCGGGACAGGGATACCTACGAGCAGTACTTC. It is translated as CASSYHRDRDTYEQYF.

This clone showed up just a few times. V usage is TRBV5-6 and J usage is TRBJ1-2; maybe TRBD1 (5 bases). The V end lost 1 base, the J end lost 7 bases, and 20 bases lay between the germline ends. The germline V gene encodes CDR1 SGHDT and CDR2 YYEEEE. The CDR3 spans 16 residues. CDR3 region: CASSLPGRDGFFGYTF. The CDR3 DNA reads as TGTGCCAGCAGCTTGCCCGGAAGGGACGGTTTTTTTGGCTACACCTTC.

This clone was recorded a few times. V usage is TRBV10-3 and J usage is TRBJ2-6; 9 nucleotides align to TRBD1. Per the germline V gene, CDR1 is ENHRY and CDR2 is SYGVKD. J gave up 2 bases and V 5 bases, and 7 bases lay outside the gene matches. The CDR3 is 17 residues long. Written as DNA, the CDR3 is TGTGCCATCAGTCGGACAGGGGATTATCCTGGGGCCAACGTCCTGACTTTC. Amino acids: CAISRTGDYPGANVLTF.